The clone carrying this T cell receptor (beta chain) was picked up a small number of times. Its specificity is unknown. A second PCR of about 6 to 11 cycles used a sample-barcoded 5' primer and a J-beta primer mix. TCRdb re-called the 5' RACE reads through MiXCR, storing one row per CDR3 protein. In the table there are about 380,000 distinct CDR3 sequences, roughly half of which are singletons. The data originate from a study of blood T cells in healthy people across ages. Findings and limits, study-wide: The study found TCR beta diversity correlated strongly with naive T cell percentage.

The source material was blood. The sequence was obtained from a man aged 60 to 69 in good health.

The CDR3: CSVTFRGRGEQFF. CDR3 DNA sequence: TGCAGCGTTACCTTCCGGGGGAGAGGTGAGCAGTTCTTC. V is TRBV29-1 and J is TRBJ2-1, with D possibly being TRBD2 (6 bases). Trimming removed 5 bases at V and 9 bases at J, with 17 bases between. Germline values: CDR1 SQVTM, CDR2 ANQGSEA. The CDR3 is 13 residues long.